The 20 T cell receptor beta chains given below trace back to one sample, sequenced in a study of cytomegalovirus exposure and HLA in healthy donors. Primers included in the PCR were 60 Vbeta and 13 Jbeta primers. Assay: immunoSEQ multiplex PCR; the TCRdb copy retains only in-frame clones and omits some. This repertoire shows over 95,000 clones, roughly three quarters found once; its top ten account for 7.7%. The sequencing input was PBMCs. Receptor source: a female donor in good health and CMV-seronegative.

V gene TRBV6-1 combines with J gene TRBJ2-7, with 8 bases identical to TRBD2. The V and J ends lost 8 bases and 2 bases, in that order; junction bases with no gene match: 5. Germline CDR1 and CDR2: MNHNS and SASEGT. CDR3 length: 13 residues. CDR3 bases: TGTGCCAGCGGGACGGGAGGGCCCTACGAGCAGTACTTC. It yields the protein CASGTGGPYEQYF.

This chain connects TRBV7-9 to TRBJ1-1; possible D gene TRBD1, 5 bases. V was clipped by 5 bases and J by 1 base, with 11 bases between them. The CDR3 loop spans 14 amino acids. Looked up from germline, CDR1 is SEHNR and CDR2 is FQNEAQ (reference sequence). The CDR3 DNA reads as TGTGCCAGCAGCACGAGCGACAGGAACACTGAAGCTTTCTTT. This encodes CASSTSDRNTEAFF. Looking up the rest from reference TRBV7-9 and TRBJ1-1 gives the full variable domain: DTGVSQNPRHKITKRGQNVTFRCDPISEHNRLYWYRQTLGQGPEFLTYFQNEAQLEKSRLLSDRFSAERPKGSFSTLEIQRTEQGDSAMYLCASSTSDRNTEAFFGQGTRLTVV.

This chain uses TRBV25-1 with TRBJ1-4; the D is unclear. The CDR3 is 18 residues long. The germline V gene encodes CDR1 MGHDK and CDR2 SYGVNS. V lost 4 bases and J 2 bases, leaving 20 bases between the germline ends. The CDR3 sequence: CASSGPRVASFTNEKLFF. DNA for the CDR3: TGTGCCAGCAGTGGCCCCCGCGTTGCGTCTTTCACTAATGAAAAACTGTTTTTT.

The chain links TRBV9 to TRBJ2-4, with D tentatively TRBD2 (6 bases). Germline V gene sequence: CDR1 SGDLS, CDR2 YYNGEE. The CDR3 runs to 16 residues. Deletions cut 4 bases from V and 7 bases from J, with 21 bases between. In DNA, the CDR3 is TGTGCCAGCAGCCTAGGGACTCTCGAAGGTGGGAACATTCAGTACTTC. Its translation is CASSLGTLEGGNIQYF.

V and J are TRBV7-8 and TRBJ2-5; D may be TRBD2 (7 bases). V lost 5 bases, J lost 1 base, and 17 bases lay in between. This CDR3 has 16 amino acids. Germline V lookup: CDR1 SGHVS, CDR2 FQNEAQ. The CDR3 sequence: CASSKRGGFIQETQYF. The CDR3 nucleotides read TGTGCCAGCAGCAAGAGGGGGGGCTTTATCCAAGAGACCCAGTACTTC.

The chain employs TRBV4-2 and TRBJ2-5, with TRBD2 matching 7 bases. V shed 1 base, J shed 4 bases, and the junction held 6 bases outside the gene matches. Germline CDR1 is LGHNA and CDR2 is YNFKEQ. CDR3 size: 15 residues. Here the CDR3 DNA reads TGTGCCAGCAGCCAAGCGGGAGGATTGAGAGAGACCCAGTACTTC. Protein product: CASSQAGGLRETQYF.

The J gene is TRBJ1-4, the V gene TRBV7-9, with 9 bases that match TRBD1. The CDR3 is 16 residues long. V lost 3 bases to trimming and J lost 9 bases; unmatched junction nucleotides: 11. Germline V gives CDR1 SEHNR, CDR2 FQNEAQ (reference sequence). The CDR3 DNA sequence: TGTGCCAGCAGCTTTGCAGTGGGACAGGGTGGGAAAAAACTGTTTTTT. Residues: CASSFAVGQGGKKLFF.

The V call is TRBV27, the J call TRBJ2-5; perhaps TRBD2 as D (5 bases). Trimming shortened V by 5 bases and J by 9 bases, and 19 bases separated the two germline ends. Germline V gives CDR1 MNHEY, CDR2 SMNVEV (reference sequence). The CDR3 sequence is 14 residues long. The CDR3 DNA sequence: TGTGCCAGCAGTCCCGTCGGACTTCCTGGGGCCCAGTACTTC. This sequence encodes CASSPVGLPGAQYF.

This clone occurred a few times. The J gene is TRBJ2-3, the V gene TRBV6-6; 7 bases match TRBD2. The V gene's germline CDR1 is MNHNY and CDR2 SVGAGI (reference sequence). V gave up 7 bases and J gave up 3 bases; unmatched junction bases: 13. This CDR3 is 16 amino acids long. CDR3 in amino acids: CASKPPVAGETDTQYF. CDR3 bases: TGTGCCAGCAAACCCCCCGTCGCGGGGGAGACAGATACGCAGTATTTT.

The chain is built from TRBV10-2 and TRBJ1-1; D perhaps matches TRBD1 (6 bases). The CDR3 contains 14 residues. CDR1 and CDR2 from the germline V gene are WSHSY and SAAADI. V lost 4 bases and J lost 1, with 10 bases in between. The CDR3 reads CASSVRTANTEAFF. CDR3 coding DNA: TGCGCCAGCAGTGTGCGGACAGCGAACACTGAAGCTTTCTTT.

The chain combines TRBV27 with TRBJ1-1, with 9 bases aligning to TRBD1. The trim removed 4 bases at V and 1 base at J, leaving 16 bases unmatched. This CDR3 is 19 amino acids long. Germline assignment: CDR1 MNHEY and CDR2 SMNVEV (reference sequence). The CDR3 sequence: CASSSLFRTGVRTNTEAFF. CDR3 coding DNA: TGTGCCAGCAGTTCTTTATTTCGGACAGGGGTTCGAACGAACACTGAAGCTTTCTTT.

The chain carries TRBV4-1 and TRBJ1-4; D is possibly TRBD1 (5 bases). V lost 1 base to trimming and J lost 2 bases, with 11 bases between them. Germline CDR1 is MGHRA and CDR2 is YSYEKL. There are 16 residues in the CDR3. CDR3 in DNA: TGCGCCAGCAGCCAAGCGGCAGGGAGGACTAATGAAAAACTGTTTTTT. It codes for CASSQAAGRTNEKLFF.

The rearrangement uses TRBV6-1 and TRBJ1-2; a possible D gene is TRBD1 (6 bases). The CDR3 length is 14 residues. CDR1 and CDR2 from the germline V gene are MNHNS and SASEGT. Trimming took off 6 bases at V and 1 base at J, with 12 bases between the two ends. The CDR3 loop is CASRYRELNYGYTF. In DNA form, the CDR3 reads TGTGCCAGCAGGTACAGGGAACTTAACTATGGCTACACCTTC.

V usage is TRBV4-2 and J usage is TRBJ1-2, with a possible D match to TRBD1 (6 bases). Deletions cut 2 bases from V and 8 bases from J, with 9 bases between. The CDR3 is 12 residues long. Per the germline V gene, CDR1 is LGHNA and CDR2 is YNFKEQ. This chain's CDR3 is CASSQNREGYTF. CDR3 coding DNA: TGTGCCAGCAGCCAAAACAGGGAAGGCTACACCTTC.

The V gene is TRBV18, the J gene TRBJ1-1; possible D gene TRBD1, 6 bases. V lost 4 bases and J lost 5, with 17 bases in between. The germline V gene has CDR1 KGHSH and CDR2 LQKENI. The CDR3 has 15 residues. The CDR3 region has the DNA TGTGCCAGCTCACTCCGACAGGTTTGGGAGACTGAAGCTTTCTTT. Its protein is CASSLRQVWETEAFF. Complete variable domain (other parts from reference TRBV18 and TRBJ1-1): NAGVMQNPRHLVRRRGQEARLRCSPMKGHSHVYWYRQLPEEGLKFMVYLQKENIIDESGMPKERFSAEFPKEGPSILRIQQVVRGDSAAYFCASSLRQVWETEAFFGQGTRLTVV.

The chain couples TRBV19 to TRBJ1-1; 9 nucleotides line up with TRBD1. CDR3 size: 17 residues. Germline trimming cut 4 bases from V and 8 bases from J; bases unmatched to any gene: 17. The germline CDR1 and CDR2 sequences are LNHDA and SQIVND (reference sequence). In nucleotides, the CDR3 is TGTGCCAGTAGTACCCAATCAGGCGGGACAGGGCTTGGAGAAGCTTTCTTT. As protein: CASSTQSGGTGLGEAFF.

The genes are TRBV10-1 and TRBJ2-7; 9 bases are shared with TRBD1. CDR3 size: 16 residues. Trimming removed 3 bases from V and 7 bases from J; junction bases left unmatched: 13. The germline gives CDR1 WNHNN, CDR2 SYGVQD (reference sequence). The CDR3 region has the DNA TGCGCCAGCAGTGAAGACCCGGGACAGGGTGTTGGAGAGCAGTACTTC. Translated, it gives CASSEDPGQGVGEQYF.

The J gene is TRBJ1-5, the V gene TRBV9, with D maybe TRBD1 (6 bases). The CDR3 consists of 15 residues. Per germline, CDR1 SGDLS and CDR2 YYNGEE. V gave up 2 bases and J gave up 2 bases, with 11 bases separating them. The CDR3 protein is CASSVTGSGNQPQHF. The CDR3, as DNA: TGTGCCAGCAGCGTTACAGGGTCGGGCAATCAGCCCCAGCATTTT.

The genes are TRBV5-5 and TRBJ1-6; 7 bases align to TRBD1. Trimming at V came to 1 base and at J to 7 bases, leaving 8 bases not matched to a gene. The CDR3 contains 16 residues. The V gene's germline CDR1 is SGHKS and CDR2 YYEKEE (reference sequence). The CDR3 DNA reads as TGTGCCAGCAGCTTGCCCGCCGGGACAGCAAATTCACCCCTCCACTTT. This gives the protein CASSLPAGTANSPLHF.

This clone was counted only a few times. The V and J genes are TRBV23-1 and TRBJ1-5; a weak D match, TRBD1 (6 bases). TRBV23-1 is classed as an ORF, of uncertain function. The CDR3 covers 16 residues. V dropped 0 bases and J dropped 0 bases, with 9 bases sitting between them. CDR3 DNA: TGCGCCAGCAGTCAATCGGGGGGGGCTAGCAATCAGCCCCAGCATTTT. The encoded protein is CASSQSGGASNQPQHF.